The 29 T cell receptor beta chains in this list originate from one sample, sequenced in a study of CD8 T cells in ankylosing spondylitis. TCRdb reprocessed the 5' RACE reads via MiXCR and lists one record per CDR3 protein. The top ten clones hold 1.1% of a sample with some 340,000 distinct CDR3 sequences, roughly 14% of them seen once. Sequencing was carried out using blood, either unsorted or a sorted T cell fraction (not recorded which). These receptors were taken from a male donor with ankylosing spondylitis or in good health (not recorded which).

This clonotype was counted a few times. The chain joins TRBV2 to TRBJ2-7, with a weak D call TRBD2 (6 bases). Germline CDR1 and CDR2: SNHLY and FYNNEI. V was shortened by 5 bases and J by 7 bases, with 15 bases between the two germline ends. This CDR3 contains 13 residues. In nucleotides, the CDR3 is TGTGCCAGCAGTTTAGACGGGAGTATGGAGCAGTACTTC. This sequence encodes CASSLDGSMEQYF.

This clonotype was counted only a few times. One end of the junction is discordant with germline, which a read error may explain. V is TRBV3-1 and J is TRBJ1-1, with 9 bases that match TRBD1. Germline CDR1 is LGHDT and CDR2 is YNNKEL (reference sequence). The CDR3 length is 14 residues. In DNA form, the CDR3 reads TGTGCCAGCAGCCAGTTGGGACAGGGCCTTGAAACTTTCTTT. Amino acid sequence: CASSQLGQGLETFF.

The chain uses TRBV5-1 and TRBJ2-7; the D gene could be TRBD1 or TRBD2 (5 bases each). CDR3 size: 13 residues. Trimming stripped 3 bases from V and 3 bases from J, with 10 bases between. The germline V gene encodes CDR1 SGHRS and CDR2 YFSETQ. The CDR3 reads CASSSGAFYEQYF. CDR3 sequence (DNA): TGCGCCAGCAGCTCCGGGGCCTTCTACGAGCAGTACTTC.

This clonotype was recorded at least ten times. This sequence joins TRBV29-1 and TRBJ1-4, with D possibly TRBD1 on 5 matching bases. The V end lost 4 bases, the J end lost 4 bases, and 7 bases lay between the germline ends. CDR3 length: 12 amino acids. Germline V gene data show CDR1 as SQVTM and CDR2 as ANQGSEA. The CDR3 nucleotides read TGCAGCGTTGGAGGGGATAATGAAAAACTGTTTTTT. The encoded protein is CSVGGDNEKLFF.

This clonotype was seen more than once but under ten times. The V gene is TRBV12-3 or TRBV12-4, the J gene TRBJ1-5; D gene unclear. The CDR3 is 14 residues long. Trimming removed 3 bases from V and 3 bases from J, with 9 bases in between. The CDR3, as DNA: TGTGCCAGCAGTTTCCGGCGGTACAATCAGCCCCAGCATTTT. This translates into CASSFRRYNQPQHF.

This clonotype was counted between two and nine times. The V and J genes are TRBV12-3 or TRBV12-4 and TRBJ2-1, with D uncertain. The CDR3 contains 16 residues. V was trimmed by 6 bases and J by 5 bases, leaving 20 bases between them. The CDR3 loop is CASRSPSRKTNNEQFF. DNA of the CDR3: TGTGCCAGCAGATCACCATCTCGGAAGACGAACAATGAGCAGTTCTTC.

This clonotype has more than one count but fewer than ten. CDR3 sequence (DNA): TGCGCCAGCAGCCCTGACAGGATCGTCGGGGAGCTGTTTTTT. As protein: CASSPDRIVGELFF. This chain links TRBV5-1 with TRBJ2-2; D possibly corresponds to TRBD1 (6 bases). Trimming stripped 4 bases from V and 7 bases from J, with 14 bases between. The germline V gene has CDR1 SGHRS and CDR2 YFSETQ. This CDR3 has 14 amino acids.

The J gene is TRBJ1-6, the V gene TRBV5-1, with TRBD1 matching over 7 bases. The CDR3 covers 14 residues. Germline assignment: CDR1 SGHRS and CDR2 YFSETQ. V trimming: 2 bases; J trimming: 8 bases; junction bases outside the gene matches: 4. CDR3 sequence (DNA): TGCGCCAGCAGCTTCCGGGACAGAGATTCACCCCTCCACTTT. The encoded protein is CASSFRDRDSPLHF.

This clonotype has just one count. The gene calls are TRBV12-5 and TRBJ1-2, with D possibly being TRBD1 (5 bases). Germline V gene sequence: CDR1 LGHNT, CDR2 FRNRAP. The CDR3 consists of 15 residues. Trimming cost V 2 bases and J 7 bases, with 17 bases left between them. CDR3 nucleotide sequence: TGTGCTAGTGGTTTGACTCCCTTCAGGGATACTGGCTACACCTTC. This sequence encodes CASGLTPFRDTGYTF.

This clonotype was seen at least ten times. The rearrangement uses TRBV10-3 and TRBJ1-5; 7 bases are shared with TRBD1. The trim removed 10 bases at V and 3 bases at J, leaving 6 bases unmatched. The CDR3 covers 13 residues. The germline gives CDR1 ENHRY, CDR2 SYGVKD. CDR3 DNA: TGTGCCACCAAGGGGACAGACAATCAGCCCCAGCATTTT. It translates to CATKGTDNQPQHF.

This clonotype occurred a few times. The rearrangement links TRBV6-5 to TRBJ2-7; TRBD2 aligns across 9 bases. This CDR3 contains 15 residues. V shed 3 bases and J 4 bases; nucleotides not matched to a gene: 7. From germline, CDR1 is MNHEY and CDR2 SVGAGI. CDR3 sequence reads: CASSYASGRTYEQYF. CDR3 bases: TGTGCCAGCAGTTATGCCAGCGGGAGGACTTACGAGCAGTACTTC.

The CDR3 region has the DNA TGTGCCAGCTTCTCCGGGACAGCCTTCATGGACACTGAAGCTTTCTTT. It yields the protein CASFSGTAFMDTEAFF. The chain joins TRBV6-1 to TRBJ1-1, with TRBD1 matching 7 bases. The trim removed 8 bases at V and 3 bases at J, leaving 15 bases unmatched. The CDR3 runs 16 residues. Germline V CDR1 and CDR2: MNHNS, SASEGT.

This clonotype was counted ten times or more. This chain uses TRBV5-1 with TRBJ2-1; no clear D. V lost 0 bases to trimming and J lost 10 bases, with 5 bases between them. The germline V gene encodes CDR1 SGHRS and CDR2 YFSETQ. The CDR3 spans 11 residues. The CDR3 loop is CASSLEREQFF. CDR3 in DNA: TGCGCCAGCAGCTTGGAACGGGAGCAGTTCTTC.

J is TRBJ2-5 and V is TRBV7-2, with 11 bases identical to TRBD2. There are 14 residues in the CDR3. Germline V gene data show CDR1 as SGHTA and CDR2 as FQGNSA. V trimming: 4 bases; J trimming: 5 bases; junction bases outside the gene matches: 3. Here the CDR3 reads CASSSSGGTETQYF. The CDR3, as DNA: TGTGCCAGCAGCTCTAGCGGGGGGACGGAGACCCAGTACTTC.

The rearrangement links TRBV5-1 to TRBJ2-1; the D gene is possibly TRBD2 (5 bases). CDR1 and CDR2 from the germline V gene are SGHRS and YFSETQ. This CDR3 contains 16 residues. V shed 4 bases and J shed 4 bases, with 18 bases lying between them. The CDR3 loop reads CASSIALGSPYNEQFF. The CDR3 DNA reads as TGCGCCAGCAGCATAGCGCTAGGCTCCCCTTACAATGAGCAGTTCTTC.

This chain joins TRBV7-8 and TRBJ1-5, with TRBD1 matching over 8 bases. Germline CDR1 SGHVS, CDR2 FQNEAQ. The CDR3 is 17 residues long. J gave up 2 bases and V 5 bases, and 11 bases lay outside the gene matches. The CDR3 nucleotides read TGTGCCAGCAGCCCAAGAGGGCAGGGGGCTGGCAATCAGCCCCAGCATTTT. Amino acid sequence: CASSPRGQGAGNQPQHF.

This clonotype has only a few counts. This rearrangement joins TRBV7-2 to TRBJ2-5, with TRBD2 as a possible D gene (6 bases). Germline-derived CDR1 and CDR2 are SGHTA and FQGNSA. The V and J ends lost 2 bases and 10 bases respectively, with 11 bases between them. CDR3 size: 12 residues. CDR3 in DNA: TGTGCCAGCAGCTTATCGGGGGATCTCCAGTACTTC. Translating it yields CASSLSGDLQYF.

J is TRBJ2-5 and V is TRBV5-1, with TRBD2 matching over 7 bases. After removal of 0 bases from V and 5 bases from J, the junction contained 10 bases not matched to a gene. Germline-derived CDR1 and CDR2 are SGHRS and YFSETQ. This CDR3 has 16 residues. CDR3 region: CASSLEQRGLVETQYF. The CDR3, as DNA: TGCGCCAGCAGCTTGGAACAGCGGGGTCTGGTGGAGACCCAGTACTTC.

The chain uses TRBV18 and TRBJ1-1; possibly TRBD1 for D (6 bases). The V end was cut by 3 bases, the J end by 6 bases, with 8 bases between. Germline-derived CDR1 and CDR2 are KGHSH and LQKENI. This CDR3 is 12 amino acids long. The CDR3 nucleotides are TGTGCCAGCTCACCTGCAGGGGCTGAAGCTTTCTTT. Protein: CASSPAGAEAFF. Variable domain in full (rest from reference TRBV18 and TRBJ1-1): NAGVMQNPRHLVRRRGQEARLRCSPMKGHSHVYWYRQLPEEGLKFMVYLQKENIIDESGMPKERFSAEFPKEGPSILRIQQVVRGDSAAYFCASSPAGAEAFFGQGTRLTVV.

This clonotype was detected many times. V is TRBV6-2 or TRBV6-3 and J is TRBJ1-4; maybe TRBD1 (6 bases). V lost 4 bases and J lost 3, with 12 bases in between. Germline-derived CDR1 and CDR2 are MNHEY and SVGEGT. The CDR3 extends over 15 amino acids. DNA for the CDR3: TGTGCCAGCAGTTCTCCGACAGGAGCTAATGAAAAACTGTTTTTT. Translating gives CASSSPTGANEKLFF.

There are a few counts of this clonotype. The rearrangement joins TRBV12-3 or TRBV12-4 to TRBJ1-4, with D possibly matching TRBD1 (6 bases). Trimming stripped 3 bases from V and 8 bases from J, with 13 bases between. The CDR3 has 14 amino acids. The CDR3 here is CASSLAGVREKLFF. The CDR3, as DNA: TGTGCCAGCAGTTTGGCAGGGGTCCGGGAAAAACTGTTTTTT.

This clonotype was observed a few times. The chain couples TRBV20-1 to TRBJ2-7; D may correspond to TRBD1 or TRBD2 (6 bases each). Germline CDR1 reads DFQATT; CDR2 reads SNEGSKA (reference sequence). Deletions cut 6 bases from V and 5 bases from J, with 11 bases between. CDR3 size: 11 residues. The CDR3 DNA reads TGCAGTGCCACCGGGGGCCACGAGCAGTACTTC. Translated, it gives CSATGGHEQYF.

This chain links TRBV20-1 with TRBJ2-3, with 7 positions matching TRBD2. The CDR3 spans 13 residues. CDR1 and CDR2 from the germline V gene are DFQATT and SNEGSKA (reference sequence). J was trimmed by 3 bases and V by 1 base; bases with no gene match: 1. CDR3 DNA sequence: TGCAGTGCTAGAGTCGGGAGGACAGATACGCAGTATTTT. Translating it yields CSARVGRTDTQYF.

The V gene is TRBV18, the J gene TRBJ2-2; D may be TRBD1 (6 bases). Trimming cost V 2 bases and J 0 bases, with 10 bases left between them. There are 16 residues in the CDR3. Germline assignment: CDR1 KGHSH and CDR2 LQKENI. The CDR3, as DNA: TGTGCCAGCTCACCAGGGACACCCTCGAACACCGGGGAGCTGTTTTTT. It specifies CASSPGTPSNTGELFF.

This clonotype showed up many times. The chain has TRBV5-1 and TRBJ2-1, with 11 bases identical to TRBD2. J gave up 0 bases and V 5 bases, and 7 bases lay outside the gene matches. In germline, CDR1 is SGHRS, CDR2 YFSETQ. CDR3 length: 17 amino acids. CDR3 amino acids: CASRAGLAVSSYNEQFF. The CDR3 bases are TGCGCCAGCAGGGCGGGACTAGCGGTATCCTCCTACAATGAGCAGTTCTTC. Filled out from reference TRBV5-1 and TRBJ2-1, the complete variable domain reads KAGVTQTPRYLIKTRGQQVTLSCSPISGHRSVSWYQQTPGQGLQFLFEYFSETQRNKGNFPGRFSGRQFSNSRSEMNVSTLELGDSALYLCASRAGLAVSSYNEQFFGPGTRLTVL.

The sample holds many counts of this clonotype. The chain carries TRBV7-9 and TRBJ2-3; 9 nucleotides match TRBD2. The CDR3 has 16 amino acids. The V segment lost 1 base and the J segment 1 base; nucleotides outside the gene matches: 3. Germline CDR1 reads SEHNR; CDR2 reads FQNEAQ (reference sequence). CDR3 protein: CASSLGASGGTDTQYF. The CDR3 DNA reads TGTGCCAGCAGCTTAGGGGCTAGCGGGGGCACAGATACGCAGTATTTT.

Here the CDR3 reads CASSLLLGASTDTQYF. DNA for the CDR3: TGTGCCAGCAGCCTACTTTTGGGGGCTAGCACAGATACGCAGTATTTT. V and J are TRBV11-2 and TRBJ2-3, with a tentative D call TRBD1 (6 bases). CDR1 and CDR2 (germline): SGHAT, FQNNGV. V was trimmed by 5 bases and J by 0 bases, leaving 15 bases between them. The CDR3 is 16 amino acids.

This clonotype has a handful of counts. V is TRBV3-1 and J is TRBJ2-7; D is possibly TRBD1 (6 bases). V lost 2 bases and J lost 7, with 12 bases in between. Looked up from germline, CDR1 is LGHDT and CDR2 is YNNKEL (reference sequence). The CDR3 spans 13 residues. CDR3 sequence reads: CASSQTQGWEQYF. CDR3 nucleotide sequence: TGTGCCAGCAGCCAAACACAGGGCTGGGAGCAGTACTTC.

The J gene is TRBJ2-2, the V gene TRBV11-2; D unclear. Germline V CDR1 and CDR2: SGHAT, FQNNGV. The V end lost 0 bases, the J end lost 5 bases, and 10 bases lay between the germline ends. This CDR3 contains 15 residues. The CDR3: CASSLDGQLTGELFF. The CDR3 bases are TGTGCCAGCAGCTTAGATGGGCAGCTTACCGGGGAGCTGTTTTTT. Using reference TRBV11-2 and TRBJ2-2 for the parts outside the CDR3, the full variable domain is EAGVAQSPRYKIIEKRQSVAFWCNPISGHATLYWYQQILGQGPKLLIQFQNNGVVDDSQLPKDRFSAERLKGVDSTLKIQPAKLEDSAVYLCASSLDGQLTGELFFGEGSRLTVL.